This T cell receptor beta chain was identified in a study of breast tumors, draining lymph nodes, adjacent tissues. Each CDR3 protein is one row after TCRdb ran MiXCR on the multiplex PCR reads. The sample has about 12,000 distinct CDR3 sequences, about 50% seen once. The study's findings and limits: Compared with basal-like, luminal-like tumors shared significantly more repertoire with nontumor tissue. Findings are consistent with lymph node origin and intratumoral expansion of most tumor T cells. Tumors had less TCR diversity than lymph nodes, more than nontumor tissue. Data only fit, rather than demonstrated, lymph node origin of most tumor T cells.

This clonotype rates as medium-sized. Antigen unknown. The TCR was taken from a female donor with breast cancer. Some clones in this sample may be carry-over from other donors' samples. The sample comprised breast tumor tissue.

The CDR3 sequence: CASRLAGGSTDTQYF. CDR3 in DNA: TGTGCCAGCAGGTTAGCGGGGGGGAGCACAGATACGCAGTATTTT. The J gene is TRBJ2-3, the V gene TRBV2; 11 bases line up with TRBD2. The length of the CDR3 is 15 residues. Losses at the gene ends were 6 bases for V and 0 bases for J; bases not matched to a gene: 2. Germline V CDR1 and CDR2: SNHLY, FYNNEI. Combining the CDR3 with reference TRBV2 and TRBJ2-3 gives the whole variable domain EPEVTQTPSHQVTQMGQEVILRCVPISNHLYFYWYRQILGQKVEFLVSFYNNEISEKSEIFDDQFSVERPDGSNFTLKIRSTKLEDSAMYFCASRLAGGSTDTQYFGPGTRLTVL.